Below, one T cell receptor beta chain is given with its context. This specimen belongs to a study of blood T cell repertoires in COVID-19. On the study more broadly: Samples of COVID-19 (acute and convalescent) were obtained from the United States, Italy and Spain. The cDNA or gDNA used as material had been derived from T cells, B-cell-depleted T cells, or PBMCs.

The CDR3 length is 17 residues. Trimming removed 4 bases from V and 1 base from J, with 16 bases in between. CDR1 and CDR2 (germline): SEHNR, FQNEAQ (reference sequence). Per the original data handling: Amplification from reference gene primers served as the basis for estimated nucleated cell counts. This table comes from immunoSEQ multiplex PCR, and its TCRdb copy is limited to in-frame clones, with some not included. The DNA was the basis for D and trimming; V, J and clone size are from that table. This sample yields about 270,000 clones, of which over 75% are seen a single time; approximately 11% belongs to the top ten.

This TCR derives from a woman in her 70s with acute or convalescent COVID-19. The sample consisted of peripheral blood. V usage is TRBV7-9 and J usage is TRBJ2-2, with D possibly TRBD2 on 6 matching bases. The CDR3 region is CASSSNWDFLNTGELFF. CDR3 sequence (DNA): TGTGCCAGCAGCTCGAACTGGGACTTTTTGAACACCGGGGAGCTGTTTTTT.